This TCR beta chain is drawn from a study of cytomegalovirus exposure and HLA in healthy donors. The PCR was carried out with 60 Vbeta primers and 13 Jbeta primers. The method was immunoSEQ multiplex PCR; TCRdb's version includes in-frame clones alone and lacks a portion of them. The table shows tens of thousands of clones, with around four fifths occurring only once. The CDR3 totals 15 residues. CDR1 is MNHEY and CDR2 is SVGAGI in the germline V gene. The V end lost 7 bases, the J end lost 6 bases, and 16 bases lay between the germline ends. Sequences were obtained from PBMCs. The V call is TRBV6-5, the J call TRBJ1-6, with D unclear. This sequence originates from a man aged 45-65 years in good health and CMV-seropositive. The CDR3 DNA sequence: TGTGCCAGCACAAATAGCGGGGTTGGTAATTCACCCCTCCACTTT. It is translated as CASTNSGVGNSPLHF.